The clone carrying this TCR beta chain occurred once. Its target is not known. This CDR3 has 15 residues. The germline V and J ends were trimmed by 1 base and 8 bases, with 14 bases remaining between them. Germline V lookup: CDR1 SGHTA, CDR2 FQGNSA. This sample is drawn from a study of cytomegalovirus exposure and HLA in healthy donors. Overall study results and limits: Using a false discovery rate of 0.05, a later analysis showed that 15,000 to 20,000 TCR beta sequences were associated with HLA alleles. Later on, a genetic analysis was performed. It linked a missense variant in DCLRE1C with V- and J-gene trimming of TCR beta. TCR beta V segments were, for the most part, productive about 87% or about 30% of the time in an earlier analysis.

In the PCR, 60 Vbeta and 13 Jbeta primers were used. Original processing methods: A later analysis counted 65 million to 90 million unique TCR beta chains, around 10 million shared. Assay used: immunoSEQ multiplex PCR; TCRdb lists only in-frame clones, some missing. V, J and clone size derive from that table, while D and trimming were established from the DNA sequence. This table holds 150,000 to 200,000 clones, approximately 90% found once. The specimen sequenced was PBMCs. The chain carries TRBV7-2 and TRBJ1-4; tentatively, D is TRBD1 (5 bases). The receptor was isolated from a woman between 25 and 40 years old in good health and CMV-seronegative. The CDR3 nucleotides read TGTGCCAGCAGCTTAGTTATGGGGCCGCGGGAAAAACTGTTTTTT. Residues: CASSLVMGPREKLFF.